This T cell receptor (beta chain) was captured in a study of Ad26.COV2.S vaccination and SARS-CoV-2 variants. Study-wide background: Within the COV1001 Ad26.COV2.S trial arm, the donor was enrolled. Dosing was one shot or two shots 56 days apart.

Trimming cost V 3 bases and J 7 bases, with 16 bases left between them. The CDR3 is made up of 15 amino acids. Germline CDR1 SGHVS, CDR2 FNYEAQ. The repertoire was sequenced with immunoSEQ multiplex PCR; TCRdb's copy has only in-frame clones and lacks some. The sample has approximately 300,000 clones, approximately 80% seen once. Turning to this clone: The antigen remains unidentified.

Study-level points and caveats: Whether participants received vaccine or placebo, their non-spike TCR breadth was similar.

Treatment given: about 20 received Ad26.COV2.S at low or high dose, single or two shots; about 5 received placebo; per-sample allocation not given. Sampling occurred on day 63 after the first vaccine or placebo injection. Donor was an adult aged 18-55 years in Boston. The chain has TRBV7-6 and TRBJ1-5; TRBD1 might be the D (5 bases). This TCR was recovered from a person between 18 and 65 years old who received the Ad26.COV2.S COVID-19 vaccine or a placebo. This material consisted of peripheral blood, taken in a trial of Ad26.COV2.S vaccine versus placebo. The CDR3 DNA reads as TGTGCCAGCAGCTTGGGGAGGGGTTTACGCCAGCCCCAGCATTTT. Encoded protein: CASSLGRGLRQPQHF.